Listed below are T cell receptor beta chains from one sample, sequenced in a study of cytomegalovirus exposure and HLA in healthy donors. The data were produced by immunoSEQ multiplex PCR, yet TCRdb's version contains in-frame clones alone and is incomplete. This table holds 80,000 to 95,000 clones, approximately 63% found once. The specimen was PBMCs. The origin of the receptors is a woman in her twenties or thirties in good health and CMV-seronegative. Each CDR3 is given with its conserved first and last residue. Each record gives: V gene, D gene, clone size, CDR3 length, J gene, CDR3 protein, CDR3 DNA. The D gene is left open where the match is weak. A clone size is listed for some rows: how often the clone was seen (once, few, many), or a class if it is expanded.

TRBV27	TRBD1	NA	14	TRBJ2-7	CASSHDRGLIEQYF	TGTGCCAGCAGTCACGACAGGGGCCTCATCGAGCAGTACTTC
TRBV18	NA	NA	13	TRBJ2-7	CASSPQGTYEQYF	TGTGCCAGCTCACCACAGGGGACTTACGAGCAGTACTTC
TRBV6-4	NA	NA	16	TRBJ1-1	CASRVRGTPGDTEAFF	TGTGCCAGCAGGGTCCGTGGGACACCGGGTGACACTGAAGCTTTCTTT
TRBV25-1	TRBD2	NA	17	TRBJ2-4	CASSDRTSGGADNIQYF	TGTGCCAGCAGTGACCGGACTAGCGGGGGGGCGGATAACATTCAGTACTTC
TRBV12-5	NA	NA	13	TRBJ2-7	CASGWSAAYEQYF	TGTGCTAGTGGTTGGTCAGCGGCCTACGAGCAGTACTTC
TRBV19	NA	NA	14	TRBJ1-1	CASSPRGRNTEAFF	TGTGCCAGTAGCCCCCGTGGGAGGAACACTGAAGCTTTCTTT
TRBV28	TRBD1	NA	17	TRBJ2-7	CASSLFEGTGDSYEQYF	TGTGCCAGCAGTTTATTTGAAGGGACAGGGGACTCCTACGAGCAGTACTTC
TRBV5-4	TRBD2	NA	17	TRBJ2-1	CASSVGLGTSGSHEQFF	TGTGCCAGCAGCGTTGGGTTAGGGACTAGCGGGAGTCATGAGCAGTTCTTC
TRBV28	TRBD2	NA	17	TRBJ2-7	CASRGVGLAESSYEQYF	TGTGCCAGCAGGGGAGTGGGACTAGCGGAAAGCTCCTACGAGCAGTACTTC
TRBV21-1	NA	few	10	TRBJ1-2	CASGGKGYTF	TGTGCCAGCGGGGGGAAGGGCTACACCTTC
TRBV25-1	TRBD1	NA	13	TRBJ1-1	CASTPPGQGLTFF	TGTGCCAGCACCCCTCCGGGACAGGGGTTAACTTTCTTT
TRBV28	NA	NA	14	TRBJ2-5	CASRNQVSQETQYF	TGTGCCAGCAGGAACCAAGTCAGCCAAGAGACCCAGTACTTC
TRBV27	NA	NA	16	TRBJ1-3	CASSPSHATSGNTIYF	TGTGCCAGCAGTCCGAGCCATGCAACCTCTGGAAACACCATATATTTT
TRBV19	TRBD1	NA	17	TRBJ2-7	CATAGQGTPGSSYEQYF	TGTGCCACCGCCGGACAGGGTACCCCGGGTAGCTCCTACGAGCAGTACTTC
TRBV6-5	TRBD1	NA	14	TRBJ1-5	CASSETGGFQPQHF	TGTGCCAGCAGTGAGACAGGGGGCTTTCAGCCCCAGCATTTT
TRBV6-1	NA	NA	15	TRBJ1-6	CASSEGFRYNSPLHF	TGTGCCAGCAGTGAAGGGTTTAGATACAATTCACCCCTCCACTTT
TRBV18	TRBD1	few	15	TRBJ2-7	CASSRQGTGWGEQYF	TGTGCCAGCTCTCGCCAAGGGACAGGGTGGGGAGAGCAGTACTTC
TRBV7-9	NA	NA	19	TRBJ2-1	CASSPRVRGRQSSYNEQFF	TGTGCCAGCAGTCCCAGAGTCCGCGGGCGGCAAAGCTCCTACAATGAGCAGTTCTTC
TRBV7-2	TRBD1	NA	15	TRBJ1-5	CASSLEGTGSQPQHF	TGTGCCAGCAGCTTAGAGGGGACAGGTAGCCAGCCCCAGCATTTT
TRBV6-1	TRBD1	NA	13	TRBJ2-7	CASTHRGYYEQYF	TGTGCCAGCACCCACAGGGGTTACTACGAGCAGTACTTC
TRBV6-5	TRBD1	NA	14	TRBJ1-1	CASRLDRVNTEAFF	TGTGCCAGCAGACTTGACAGGGTTAACACTGAAGCTTTCTTT
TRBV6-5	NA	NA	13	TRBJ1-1	CASSYLRQSEAFF	TGTGCCAGCAGTTACTTACGACAGTCTGAAGCTTTCTTT
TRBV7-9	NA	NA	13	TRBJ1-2	CASSWGRGDGYTF	TGTGCCAGCAGCTGGGGCCGGGGGGATGGCTACACCTTC
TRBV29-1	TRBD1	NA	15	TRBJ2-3	CSVKDRIQGTDTQYF	TGCAGCGTTAAGGACAGGATCCAGGGAACAGATACGCAGTATTTT
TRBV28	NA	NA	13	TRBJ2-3	CASNLGGGDTQYF	TGTGCCAGCAACTTGGGGGGGGGCGATACGCAGTATTTT
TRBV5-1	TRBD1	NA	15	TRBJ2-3	CASRTGTASTDTQYF	TGCGCCAGCAGGACCGGGACAGCTAGCACAGATACGCAGTATTTT
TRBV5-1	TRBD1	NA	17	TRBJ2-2	CASSVSPGQGATGELFF	TGCGCCAGCAGCGTCTCTCCGGGACAGGGGGCTACCGGGGAGCTGTTTTTT
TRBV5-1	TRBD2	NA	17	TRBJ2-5	CASSLAGLAGLQETQYF	TGCGCCAGCAGCTTGGCCGGTCTAGCGGGACTCCAAGAGACCCAGTACTTC
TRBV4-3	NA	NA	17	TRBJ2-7	CASSQDDAGSLFYEQYF	TGCGCCAGCAGCCAAGATGATGCGGGTTCGCTCTTCTACGAGCAGTACTTC
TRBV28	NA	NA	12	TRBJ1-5	CASSQQHQPQHF	TGTGCCAGCAGCCAACAGCATCAGCCCCAGCATTTT
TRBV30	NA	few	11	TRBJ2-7	CAWRPANEQYF	TGTGCCTGGAGACCCGCGAACGAGCAGTACTTC
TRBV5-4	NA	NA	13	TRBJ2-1	CASSSPSDNEQFF	TGTGCCAGCAGCTCCCCCTCCGACAATGAGCAGTTCTTC
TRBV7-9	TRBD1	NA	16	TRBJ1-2	CASSLEATGNIDGYTF	TGTGCCAGCAGCTTAGAAGCGACAGGGAATATTGATGGCTACACCTTC
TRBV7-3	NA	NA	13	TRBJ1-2	CASSLGPVYGYTF	TGTGCCAGCAGCTTAGGGCCGGTCTATGGCTACACCTTC
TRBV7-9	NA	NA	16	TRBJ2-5	CASSFASWLNQETQYF	TGTGCCAGCAGCTTCGCTAGCTGGCTTAACCAAGAGACCCAGTACTTC
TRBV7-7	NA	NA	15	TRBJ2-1	CASSPDSSPYNEQFF	TGTGCCAGCAGCCCCGACTCCTCCCCTTACAATGAGCAGTTCTTC
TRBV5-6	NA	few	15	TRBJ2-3	CASSFGGGGENTQYF	TGTGCCAGCAGCTTCGGGGGCGGGGGAGAAAATACGCAGTATTTT
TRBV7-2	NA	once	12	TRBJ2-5	CASSRYQETQYF	TGTGCCAGCAGCCGGTACCAAGAGACCCAGTACTTC
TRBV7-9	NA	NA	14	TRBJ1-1	CASSLGVANTEAFF	TGTGCCAGCAGCTTGGGCGTCGCGAACACTGAAGCTTTCTTT